This T cell receptor (beta chain) was identified in a study of beta chain features in type 1 diabetes. Trimming stripped 1 base from V and 6 bases from J, with 12 bases between. Germline CDR1 is SEHNR and CDR2 is FQNEAQ (reference sequence). The CDR3 sequence is 14 residues long. Sequencing targeted expressed TCRB transcripts, as all isolated RNA had been reverse transcribed. Generated by immunoSEQ multiplex PCR, the TCRdb table keeps only in-frame clones and is missing some. The sample records roughly 450,000 clones, more than 9.5% being singletons. The chain joins TRBV7-9 to TRBJ1-2; D is unresolved. Input material: naive CD4+ T cells from blood. The clonotype comes from a young woman in good health. The DNA of the CDR3 is TGTGCCAGCAGCTTAGGAGCAGGCGTGGATGGCTACACCTTC. Translation gives CASSLGAGVDGYTF.